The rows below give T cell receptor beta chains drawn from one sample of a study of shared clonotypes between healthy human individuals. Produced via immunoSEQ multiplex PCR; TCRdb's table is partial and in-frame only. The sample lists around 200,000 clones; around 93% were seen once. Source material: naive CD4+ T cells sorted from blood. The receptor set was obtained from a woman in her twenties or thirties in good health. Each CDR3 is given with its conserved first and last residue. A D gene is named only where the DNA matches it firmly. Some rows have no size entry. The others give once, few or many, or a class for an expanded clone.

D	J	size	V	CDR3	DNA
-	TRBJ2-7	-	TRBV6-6	CASSSGVHSYEQYF	TGTGCCAGCTCCAGCGGCGTACACTCCTACGAGCAGTACTTC
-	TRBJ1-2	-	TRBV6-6	CASTEGVRGGYTF	TGTGCCAGCACCGAAGGAGTGCGAGGTGGCTACACCTTC
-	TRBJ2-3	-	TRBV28	CASRTTDTQYF	TGTGCCAGCAGAACTACAGATACGCAGTATTTT
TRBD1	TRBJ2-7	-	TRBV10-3	CAIRGQTSYYEQYF	TGTGCCATCAGGGGACAGACCTCATATTACGAGCAGTACTTC
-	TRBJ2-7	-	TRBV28	CASQTGAYEQYF	TGTGCCAGCCAAACGGGGGCATACGAGCAGTACTTC
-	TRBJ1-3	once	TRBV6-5	CASSYSGPSSGNTIYF	TGTGCCAGCAGTTACTCAGGGCCCAGCTCTGGAAACACCATATATTTT
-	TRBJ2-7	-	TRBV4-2	CASSQYLEQYF	TGTGCCAGCAGCCAATATCTCGAGCAGTACTTC
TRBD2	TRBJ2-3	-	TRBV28	CASSLPGLAGTDTQYF	TGTGCCAGCAGTTTGCCCGGACTAGCCGGCACAGATACGCAGTATTTT
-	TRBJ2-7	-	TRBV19	CASSTGRRGYEQYF	TGTGCCAGTAGTACCGGACGGAGAGGCTACGAGCAGTACTTC
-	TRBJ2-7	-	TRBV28	CASSSSRYEQYF	TGTGCCAGCAGCTCCTCCCGCTACGAGCAGTACTTC
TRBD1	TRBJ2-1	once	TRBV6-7	CANLTGGVNEQFF	TGTGCCAATTTGACAGGGGGGGTGAATGAGCAGTTCTTC
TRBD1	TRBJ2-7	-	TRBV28	CASSLTGQGKIRQYF	TGTGCCAGCAGTTTAACGGGACAGGGTAAGATTAGGCAGTACTTC
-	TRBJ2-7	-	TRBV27	CAGSPRQGYCIEQYF	TGTGCCGGCAGCCCGCGACAAGGGTACTGTATCGAGCAGTACTTC
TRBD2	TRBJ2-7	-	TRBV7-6	CASSVSGNTYEQYF	TGTGCCAGCAGCGTTAGCGGGAATACCTACGAGCAGTACTTC
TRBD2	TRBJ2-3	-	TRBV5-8	CASSPGGASSLSTDTQYF	TGTGCCAGCAGCCCGGGGGGGGCCTCTTCGTTAAGCACAGATACGCAGTATTTT
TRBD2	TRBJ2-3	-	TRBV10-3	CATETGGRGTDTQYF	TGTGCCACCGAAACAGGCGGGAGAGGCACAGATACGCAGTATTTT
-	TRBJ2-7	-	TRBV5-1	CASIGSSYEQYF	TGCGCCAGCATCGGGAGCTCCTACGAGCAGTACTTC
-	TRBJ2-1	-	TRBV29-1	CSVAGDQRNEQFF	TGCAGCGTTGCGGGGGATCAGAGGAATGAGCAGTTCTTC
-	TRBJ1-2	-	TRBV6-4	CASSLCVGRKTYGYTF	TGTGCCAGCAGTCTGTGCGTAGGGAGAAAGACCTATGGCTACACCTTC
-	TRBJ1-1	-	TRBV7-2	CASSLPPRGMNTEAFF	TGTGCCAGCAGCTTACCCCCCAGGGGAATGAACACTGAAGCTTTCTTT
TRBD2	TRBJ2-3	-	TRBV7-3	CASSLHASGNQGDTQYF	TGTGCCAGCAGCTTACATGCTAGCGGGAATCAAGGAGATACGCAGTATTTT
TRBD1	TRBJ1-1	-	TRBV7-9	CASSYILDRFTEAFF	TGTGCCAGCAGCTATATTTTGGACAGGTTCACTGAAGCTTTCTTT
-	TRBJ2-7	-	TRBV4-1	CASSQDLSQMWAYEQYF	TGCGCCAGCAGCCAAGATCTGTCCCAGATGTGGGCCTACGAGCAGTACTTC
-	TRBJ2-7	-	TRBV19	CASSIGGERITF	TGTGCCAGTAGTATAGGAGGGGAACGGATAACTTTC
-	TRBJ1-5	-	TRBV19	CASSITFSNQPQHF	TGTGCCAGTAGTATTACTTTTAGCAATCAGCCCCAGCATTTT
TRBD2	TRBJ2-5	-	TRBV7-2	CASKSSGSEETQYF	TGTGCCAGCAAGAGTAGCGGGTCAGAAGAGACCCAGTACTTC
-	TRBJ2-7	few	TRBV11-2	CASSPGKGTYEQYF	TGTGCCAGCAGCCCCGGTAAAGGGACCTACGAGCAGTACTTC
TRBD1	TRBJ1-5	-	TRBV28	CASSFHGTGQQPQHF	TGTGCCAGCAGCTTCCACGGGACAGGGCAACAGCCCCAGCATTTT
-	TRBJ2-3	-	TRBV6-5	CASRDLTDTQYF	TGTGCCAGCAGGGACTTGACAGATACGCAGTATTTT
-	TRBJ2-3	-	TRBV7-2	CASSFRQPDTQYF	TGTGCCAGCAGCTTCCGACAGCCAGATACGCAGTATTTT
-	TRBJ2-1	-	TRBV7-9	CASSILSSYNEQFF	TGTGCCAGCTCAATTTTGAGCTCCTACAATGAGCAGTTCTTC
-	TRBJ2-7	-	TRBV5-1	CASSLTGRVGDGDEQYF	TGCGCCAGCAGCTTGACTGGTAGGGTAGGGGATGGCGACGAGCAGTACTTC
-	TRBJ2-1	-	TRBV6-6	CASRDYRDNPYNEQFF	TGTGCCAGCAGGGACTACCGGGACAACCCCTACAATGAGCAGTTCTTC
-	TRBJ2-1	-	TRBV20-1	CSASRGGEQFF	TGCAGTGCTAGCAGGGGGGGTGAGCAGTTCTTC
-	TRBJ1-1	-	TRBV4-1	CASSRETSYGAEAFF	TGCGCCAGCAGCCGCGAGACAAGCTACGGCGCTGAAGCTTTCTTT
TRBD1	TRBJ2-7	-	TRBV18	CASSSGQGSYEQYF	TGTGCCAGCTCGTCAGGACAGGGTTCCTACGAGCAGTACTTC
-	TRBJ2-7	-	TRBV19	CASSRAGTYYYEQYF	TGTGCCAGTAGTCGAGCCGGGACATACTACTACGAGCAGTACTTC
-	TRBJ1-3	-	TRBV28	CATLGSGNTIYF	TGTGCCACCCTGGGATCTGGAAACACCATATATTTT
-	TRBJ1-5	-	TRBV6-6	CASRMDRAGQPQHF	TGTGCCAGCAGGATGGACAGAGCAGGTCAGCCCCAGCATTTT